Below, 11 T cell receptor beta chains from the same sample are listed, as sequenced in a study of blood T cell repertoires in COVID-19. Some clones are missing from TCRdb's copy, which holds only in-frame ones; the method was immunoSEQ multiplex PCR. The table shows more than 85,000 clones, with around 80% occurring only once. The sequenced sample consisted of peripheral blood. The receptors derive from a man older than 75 with acute or convalescent COVID-19.

The chain uses TRBV24-1 and TRBJ2-7; 9 bases fit TRBD1. The CDR3 extends over 12 amino acids. Germline CDR1 reads KGHDR; CDR2 reads SFDVKD. The V gene end was trimmed by 12 bases and the J gene end by 2 bases; junction bases not matched to a gene: 4. CDR3 sequence: CAAGTGTYEQYF. DNA for the CDR3: TGTGCCGCCGGGACAGGGACCTACGAGCAGTACTTC.

This sequence joins TRBV19 and TRBJ2-2, with a tentative D call TRBD2 (5 bases). This CDR3 is 14 amino acids long. Looked up from germline, CDR1 is LNHDA and CDR2 is SQIVND (reference sequence). V was trimmed by 7 bases and J by 1 base, leaving 10 bases between them. The CDR3 loop reads CASTLAGNTGELFF. CDR3 DNA sequence: TGTGCCAGTACCCTGGCGGGGAACACCGGGGAGCTGTTTTTT.

J is TRBJ1-3 and V is TRBV2, with D possibly being TRBD1 (6 bases). This CDR3 has 15 amino acids. Trimming pared 5 bases from V and 7 bases from J, leaving 18 bases between. The germline gives CDR1 SNHLY, CDR2 FYNNEI. The CDR3: CASSPPNRARNTIYF. The DNA of the CDR3 is TGTGCCAGCAGTCCACCGAACAGGGCCAGGAACACCATATATTTT.

This chain links TRBV5-1 with TRBJ2-7; perhaps TRBD1 as D (6 bases). V was pared by 0 bases and J by 1 base, with 11 bases between. The germline gives CDR1 SGHRS, CDR2 YFSETQ. The CDR3 extends over 15 amino acids. CDR3: CASSLEGGSSYEQYF. CDR3 DNA: TGCGCCAGCAGCTTGGAAGGGGGATCTTCCTACGAGCAGTACTTC.

This clone came up once. The rearrangement uses TRBV5-6 and TRBJ1-5, with D unresolved. Trimming removed 0 bases at V and 5 bases at J, with 6 bases between. The CDR3 sequence is 13 residues long. The germline V gene has CDR1 SGHDT and CDR2 YYEEEE. CDR3 nucleotides: TGTGCCAGCAGCTTGGCCGGAGATCAGCCCCAGCATTTT. It yields the protein CASSLAGDQPQHF.

The chain recombines TRBV3-1 (or the pseudogene TRBV3-2) with TRBJ2-3; tentative D call: TRBD2 (6 bases). This CDR3 is 16 amino acids long. V was trimmed by 6 bases and J by 1 base, leaving 17 bases between them. CDR1 LGHDT and CDR2 YNNKEL come from the germline V gene (reference sequence). DNA for the CDR3: TGTGCCAGCAGTTCACGAGGAGGGGCCGGCACAGATACGCAGTATTTT. Its translation is CASSSRGGAGTDTQYF.

The V gene is TRBV19, the J gene TRBJ2-1; D is possibly TRBD1 (5 bases). Trimming removed 5 bases at V and 9 bases at J, with 11 bases between. In germline, CDR1 is LNHDA, CDR2 SQIVND (reference sequence). The CDR3 consists of 12 residues. In DNA form, the CDR3 reads TGTGCCAGTAGTTATACAGGTTTTGAGCAGTTCTTC. Its protein product is CASSYTGFEQFF.

J is TRBJ2-2 and V is TRBV7-2, with D tentatively TRBD2 (5 bases). Per germline, CDR1 SGHTA and CDR2 FQGNSA. The V end was cut by 10 bases, the J end by 6 bases, with 6 bases between. The CDR3 totals 10 residues. CDR3 nucleotide sequence: TGTGCCACCGGGGCCGGGGAGCTGTTTTTT. Translating gives CATGAGELFF.

A note on this clone: This specimen includes other DNA sequences encoding the same CDR3. CDR3 sequence reads: CASSLEGGGYNEQFF. The DNA of the CDR3 is TGTGCCAGCAGCTTAGAAGGGGGGGGGTACAATGAGCAGTTCTTC. The chain combines TRBV7-2 with TRBJ2-1, with D possibly being TRBD2 (7 bases). V was trimmed by 1 base and J by 4 bases, leaving 11 bases between them. Germline V gene data show CDR1 as SGHTA and CDR2 as FQGNSA. CDR3 size: 15 residues.

The CDR3 sequence is CASSLTLGTTGELFF. The CDR3 nucleotides read TGCGCCAGCAGCTTGACTTTGGGGACAACCGGGGAGCTGTTTTTT. The chain combines TRBV5-1 with TRBJ2-2; a possible D gene is TRBD1 (6 bases). Germline V gives CDR1 SGHRS, CDR2 YFSETQ. The V end lost 1 base, the J end lost 5 bases, and 12 bases lay between the germline ends. This CDR3 has 15 amino acids.

This clone has just one count. J is TRBJ2-2 and V is TRBV3-1 (or the pseudogene TRBV3-2), with D possibly TRBD2 on 5 matching bases. The germline V and J ends were trimmed by 4 bases and 3 bases, with 9 bases remaining between them. This CDR3 has 14 amino acids. Germline V lookup: CDR1 LGHDT, CDR2 YNNKEL (reference sequence). CDR3 nucleotide sequence: TGTGCCAGCAGCCCCGGACTTCACACCGGGGAGCTGTTTTTT. Its protein is CASSPGLHTGELFF.